A single sample is the source of the 13 T cell receptor beta chains below, sequenced in a study of T cells after yellow fever vaccination. TCRdb processed the 5' RACE reads anew with MiXCR; each CDR3 protein has one entry. The data show 340,000 or so distinct CDR3 sequences, about an eighth seen once. The sample in question was CD4+ T cells sorted from PBMCs, obtained 15 days after the yellow fever booster vaccination. These receptors were obtained from a man aged 18 to 29 who received the YFV17D yellow fever vaccine.

Comments on this clonotype: This is likely a read error, given that the CDR3 carries no conserved phenylalanine or tryptophan at its end. The limits of the CDR3 on the DNA are not certain, so only TCRdb's listed CDR3 is given. The V and J genes are TRBV20-1 and TRBJ1-2; the DNA was not used to check the table's D call, TRBD1. The CDR3 spans 13 residues, counting both ends. The germline CDR1 and CDR2 sequences are DFQATT and SNEGSKA (reference sequence). This CDR3 is CSARAPSVGAVEL.

The chain uses TRBV5-1 and TRBJ2-7, with D possibly being TRBD1 (5 bases). The ends were cut back, 4 bases at V and 3 bases at J, with 11 bases in the middle. Germline lookup yields CDR1 SGHRS and CDR2 YFSETQ. CDR3 length: 13 residues. The CDR3 nucleotides are TGCGCCAGCAGCCCCGACAGCAACTACGAGCAGTACTTC. Amino acid sequence: CASSPDSNYEQYF. The whole variable domain, remainder taken from reference TRBV5-1 and TRBJ2-7, is KAGVTQTPRYLIKTRGQQVTLSCSPISGHRSVSWYQQTPGQGLQFLFEYFSETQRNKGNFPGRFSGRQFSNSRSEMNVSTLELGDSALYLCASSPDSNYEQYFGPGTRLTVT.

This clonotype was recorded at least ten times. The chain is built from TRBV12-3 or TRBV12-4 and TRBJ1-5, with D tentatively TRBD1 (5 bases). With 1 base removed from V and 2 bases from J, the gap between germline ends came to 12 bases. The CDR3 contains 16 residues. The CDR3 reads CASSLGGFEGNQPQHF. The CDR3 region has the DNA TGTGCCAGCAGTTTAGGGGGCTTCGAAGGCAATCAGCCCCAGCATTTT.

This clonotype has a count of ten or more. This chain links TRBV7-3 with TRBJ2-3; no clear D. V was pared by 4 bases and J by 5 bases, with 13 bases between. The CDR3 contains 14 residues. Germline V gene data show CDR1 as SGHTA and CDR2 as FQGTGA. CDR3 in amino acids: CASSSTGPGDTQYF. Written as DNA, the CDR3 is TGTGCCAGCAGCTCCACTGGACCGGGAGATACGCAGTATTTT.

This chain uses TRBV10-3 with TRBJ1-2, with 10 bases aligning to TRBD1. V shed 5 bases, J shed 3 bases, and the junction held 3 bases outside the gene matches. The CDR3 is made up of 14 amino acids. Germline-derived CDR1 and CDR2 are ENHRY and SYGVKD. In nucleotides, the CDR3 is TGTGCCATCAGTTCGACAGGGGGCGACTATGGCTACACCTTC. As protein: CAISSTGGDYGYTF.

This clonotype was seen ten or more times. The chain joins TRBV18 to TRBJ2-4; possible D gene TRBD1, 5 bases. CDR1 KGHSH and CDR2 LQKENI come from the germline V gene. V dropped 3 bases and J dropped 8 bases, with 17 bases sitting between them. The CDR3 extends over 15 amino acids. CDR3 in DNA: TGTGCCAGCTCACCGAACTCAGGGCGTATAGACATTCAGTACTTC. It is translated as CASSPNSGRIDIQYF.

This clonotype turned up a few times. The chain couples TRBV5-6 to TRBJ2-5; 8 positions match TRBD2. This CDR3 has 16 residues. V lost 2 bases and J lost 4; bases outside the gene matches: 10. CDR1 and CDR2 from the germline V gene are SGHDT and YYEEEE. The CDR3 DNA sequence: TGTGCCAGCAGCTTCACCGGGACTAGGAAGGGAGAGACCCAGTACTTC. It is translated as CASSFTGTRKGETQYF.

CDR3: CASSLTASGVNEQFF. The CDR3 nucleotides read TGTGCCAGCAGCTTGACGGCTAGCGGGGTGAATGAGCAGTTCTTC. The chain links TRBV5-6 to TRBJ2-1, with 9 bases identical to TRBD2. V dropped 1 base and J dropped 7; count of bases not matched to a gene: 6. The CDR3 extends over 15 amino acids. Germline V gene sequence: CDR1 SGHDT, CDR2 YYEEEE.

This clonotype showed up just a few times. The chain combines TRBV5-1 with TRBJ2-3; D call uncertain. The CDR3 has 17 residues. Germline CDR1 reads SGHRS; CDR2 reads YFSETQ. Trimming removed 3 bases at V and 2 bases at J, with 19 bases between. This CDR3 is CASSWPRTDKDTDTQYF. The CDR3 coding sequence is TGCGCCAGCAGCTGGCCCCGGACGGATAAGGACACAGATACGCAGTATTTT. Full variable domain (missing parts from reference TRBV5-1 and TRBJ2-3): KAGVTQTPRYLIKTRGQQVTLSCSPISGHRSVSWYQQTPGQGLQFLFEYFSETQRNKGNFPGRFSGRQFSNSRSEMNVSTLELGDSALYLCASSWPRTDKDTDTQYFGPGTRLTVL.

The J gene is TRBJ2-7, the V gene TRBV20-1; TRBD2 aligns across 9 bases. V lost 3 bases and J lost 6; bases outside the gene matches: 9. Germline CDR1 is DFQATT and CDR2 is SNEGSKA (reference sequence). The CDR3 loop spans 14 amino acids. The CDR3 nucleotides read TGCAGTGCTAGCCGGCGGGGGGGGTCCCTCGAGCAGTACTTC. Protein: CSASRRGGSLEQYF.

This clonotype was observed a few times. The chain uses TRBV25-1 and TRBJ1-2; D remains ambiguous. The CDR3 contains 14 residues. Trimming shortened V by 1 base and J by 4 bases, and 10 bases separated the two germline ends. Germline lookup yields CDR1 MGHDK and CDR2 SYGVNS. The CDR3 DNA sequence: TGTGCCAGCAGTGAATCTGGCAGAAGCTATGGCTACACCTTC. Its protein is CASSESGRSYGYTF.

J is TRBJ2-7 and V is TRBV5-6; D is unresolved. The V end lost 3 bases, the J end lost 3 bases, and 28 bases lay between the germline ends. The CDR3 length is 19 residues. Germline V lookup: CDR1 SGHDT, CDR2 YYEEEE. The DNA for the CDR3 is TGTGCCAGCAGCTCCCCCACCGCTTTCTCAGCCGGGTCCGTCTACGAGCAGTACTTC. This encodes CASSSPTAFSAGSVYEQYF.

Ten or more counts support this clonotype. DNA of the CDR3: TGTGCCAGCAGTCCATTTGGGACCGACTCCAATTCACCCCTCCACTTT. This encodes CASSPFGTDSNSPLHF. J is TRBJ1-6 and V is TRBV6-2 or TRBV6-3; D possibly corresponds to TRBD1 (5 bases). Germline V gives CDR1 MNHEY, CDR2 SVGEGT. V was trimmed by 5 bases and J by 7 bases, leaving 18 bases between them. The CDR3 contains 16 residues.